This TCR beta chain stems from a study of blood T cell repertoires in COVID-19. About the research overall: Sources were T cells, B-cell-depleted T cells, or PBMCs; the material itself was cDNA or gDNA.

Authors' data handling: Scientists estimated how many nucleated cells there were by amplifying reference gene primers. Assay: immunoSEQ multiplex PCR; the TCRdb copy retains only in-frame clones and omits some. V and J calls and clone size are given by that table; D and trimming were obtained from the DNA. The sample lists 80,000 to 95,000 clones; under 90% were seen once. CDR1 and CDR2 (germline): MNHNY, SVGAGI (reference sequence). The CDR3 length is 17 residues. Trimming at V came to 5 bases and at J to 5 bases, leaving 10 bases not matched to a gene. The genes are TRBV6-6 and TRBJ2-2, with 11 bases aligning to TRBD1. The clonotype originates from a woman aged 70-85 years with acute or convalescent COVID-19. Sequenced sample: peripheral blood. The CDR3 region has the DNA TGTGCCAGCAGTCGCCGGGGGACAGGGGGTGATACCGGGGAGCTGTTTTTT. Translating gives CASSRRGTGGDTGELFF.